A selection of T cell receptor beta chains follows, all from one sample in a study of T-cell reconstitution after alpha-beta-depleted transplantation in children. TCRdb re-analysed the PCR reads in MiXCR, keeping a single row per CDR3 protein. The sample has some 350,000 distinct CDR3 sequences, 10% to 13% seen once; the top ten hold less than 2.5%. Source: PBMCs from the stem cell graft donor, taken from the stem cell graft. The source of these receptors is a human donor who donated a stem cell graft to a child with acute lymphoblastic leukemia. Each CDR3 is given with its conserved first and last residue. D genes are given only for firm matches. Clone size is stated in some rows and not others, as once, few, many or a class when expanded.

TRBJ2-7,TRBV7-2,TRBD2,.,CASSPLLTSGSGEQYF,TGTGCCAGCAGCCCCCTTCTAACTAGCGGGAGCGGCGAGCAGTACTTC
TRBJ2-3,TRBV29-1,TRBD1,many,CSAKPGQPYFQDTQYF,TGCAGCGCGAAACCGGGACAGCCTTACTTCCAGGATACGCAGTATTTT
TRBJ2-1,TRBV28,.,many,CASSLPRTANPEQFF,TGTGCCAGCAGTTTACCGAGGACGGCAAATCCTGAGCAGTTCTTC
TRBJ1-1,TRBV18,.,many,CASSPQGMSPEAFF,TGTGCCAGCTCACCACAGGGGATGTCGCCTGAAGCTTTCTTT
TRBJ2-5,TRBV18,.,.,CASSPSRETQYF,TGTGCCAGCTCACCATCCAGGGAGACCCAGTACTTC
TRBJ1-1,TRBV6-5,.,few,CASSYPPNTEAFF,TGTGCCAGCAGTTACCCGCCGAACACTGAAGCTTTCTTT
TRBJ2-7,TRBV11-2,.,many,CASSLDFWAKTYEQYF,TGTGCCAGCAGCTTAGATTTCTGGGCGAAGACCTACGAGCAGTACTTC
TRBJ2-6,TRBV7-9,.,.,CASSSLTGLPGANGLTF,TGTGCCAGCAGCTCTCTGACGGGTCTTCCTGGGGCCAACGGCCTGACTTTC
TRBJ2-5,TRBV15,TRBD2,.,CATSRALAGGQETQYF,TGTGCCACCAGCAGAGCGTTGGCGGGAGGGCAAGAGACCCAGTACTTC
TRBJ2-2,TRBV3-1,TRBD2,.,CASSPGLGRTRTGELFF,TGTGCCAGCAGCCCGGGACTCGGGAGGACAAGGACCGGGGAGCTGTTTTTT
TRBJ2-1,TRBV9,.,many,CASSPLGRSNEQFF,TGTGCCAGCAGTCCCCTAGGGCGGAGCAATGAGCAGTTCTTC
TRBJ1-2,TRBV4-1,TRBD1,few,CASSHAGTGVLGYTF,TGCGCCAGCAGCCATGCCGGGACAGGGGTTTTAGGCTACACCTTC
TRBJ1-6,TRBV27,.,few,CASSDITFNSPLHF,TGTGCCAGTTCTGACATCACGTTTAATTCACCCCTCCACTTT
TRBJ2-7,TRBV27,TRBD2,many,CASSLIGLARYEQYF,TGTGCCAGCAGTTTAATAGGACTAGCGCGTTACGAGCAGTACTTC
TRBJ2-3,TRBV7-9,.,few,CASSYSTSGITDTQYF,TGTGCCAGCAGCTACTCAACTAGTGGGATAACAGATACGCAGTATTTT
TRBJ1-2,TRBV7-3,.,.,CASSIDGSARVAGYTF,TGTGCCAGCAGCATAGACGGGAGCGCCAGGGTCGCGGGCTACACCTTC
TRBJ2-1,TRBV20-1,.,.,CSARDPPGTGDNEQFF,TGCAGTGCTAGAGATCCCCCCGGGACTGGAGACAATGAGCAGTTCTTC
TRBJ1-2,TRBV2,TRBD1,few,CASSDGQGPSGYTF,TGTGCCAGCAGTGACGGACAGGGGCCGAGCGGCTACACCTTC
TRBJ2-5,TRBV20-1,TRBD2,.,CSAPRTSGSPETQYF,TGCAGTGCTCCTAGGACTAGCGGGAGCCCCGAGACCCAGTACTTC
TRBJ2-7,TRBV6-5,.,.,CASSYSSPSSAEQYF,TGTGCCAGCAGTTACTCAAGTCCTAGCTCAGCCGAGCAGTACTTC
TRBJ2-3,TRBV29-1,TRBD2,few,CSVKNSGRAGGADTQYF,TGCAGCGTTAAAAATAGCGGGAGGGCCGGTGGCGCAGATACGCAGTATTTT
TRBJ1-5,TRBV4-1,TRBD1,.,CASSQGGGAGRSNQPQHF,TGCGCCAGCAGCCAGGGAGGGGGCGCTGGGCGAAGCAATCAGCCCCAGCATTTT
TRBJ2-2,TRBV27,.,few,CASMSRENTGELFF,TGTGCCAGCATGAGTCGGGAGAACACCGGGGAGCTGTTTTTT
TRBJ1-2,TRBV20-1,TRBD1,few,CSASPGQGPRGYGYTF,TGCAGTGCTTCCCCGGGACAGGGGCCTCGGGGCTATGGCTACACCTTC
TRBJ2-5,TRBV5-5,.,.,CASSLGGPRGETQYF,TGTGCCAGCAGCTTGGGGGGGCCTCGGGGAGAGACCCAGTACTTC
TRBJ1-1,TRBV4-2,TRBD1,few,CASRTGTTEAFF,TGTGCCAGCCGGACAGGGACCACTGAAGCTTTCTTT
TRBJ1-1,TRBV12-3/TRBV12-4,.,few,CASSLGRALWNTEAFF,TGTGCCAGCAGTTTGGGCAGGGCGTTATGGAACACTGAAGCTTTCTTT
TRBJ2-7,TRBV7-2,TRBD1,few,CASSLGRTGAGYEQYF,TGTGCCAGCAGCTTAGGGAGGACAGGGGCGGGCTACGAGCAGTACTTC
TRBJ2-3,TRBV20-1,.,many,CSARLSGSTDTQYF,TGCAGTGCTAGACTCAGCGGGAGCACAGATACGCAGTATTTT
TRBJ2-7,TRBV28,TRBD1,many,CASGTGDYEQYF,TGTGCCAGCGGGACAGGGGACTACGAGCAGTACTTC
TRBJ2-3,TRBV20-1,TRBD1,few,CSAQQGDTQYF,TGCAGTGCTCAACAGGGGGATACGCAGTATTTT
TRBJ2-1,TRBV9,TRBD2,.,CASSVDGGSYNEQFF,TGTGCCAGCAGCGTAGATGGCGGGAGTTACAATGAGCAGTTCTTC
TRBJ1-2,TRBV15,.,.,CATEPGLGGYGYTF,TGTGCCACCGAACCGGGGCTTGGGGGGTATGGCTACACCTTC
TRBJ2-7,TRBV4-2,.,.,CASSQVQHTGSYEQYF,TGTGCCAGCAGCCAAGTTCAGCACACAGGTTCCTACGAGCAGTACTTC
TRBJ2-3,TRBV11-1,.,.,CASSLGSDTHYF,TGTGCCAGCAGCTTAGGATCAGATACGCACTATTTT
TRBJ1-1,TRBV12-3/TRBV12-4,.,few,CASSEGSRMNTEAFF,TGTGCCAGCAGTGAGGGGAGTAGGATGAACACTGAAGCTTTCTTT
TRBJ2-2,TRBV30,.,.,CAWSVEGPGELFF,TGTGCCTGGAGTGTAGAGGGTCCCGGGGAGCTGTTTTTT
TRBJ2-7,TRBV20-1,.,few,CSARDVSRGPYEQYF,TGCAGTGCTAGAGATGTTAGTAGGGGACCCTACGAGCAGTACTTC
TRBJ1-5,TRBV6-1,TRBD1,.,CASRGTGDGSNQPQHF,TGTGCCAGCAGGGGGACAGGGGACGGTAGCAATCAGCCCCAGCATTTT
TRBJ2-3,TRBV11-1,TRBD2,.,CASSAGTSGSSAADTQYF,TGTGCCAGCAGCGCCGGGACTAGCGGGAGTTCAGCGGCAGATACGCAGTATTTT
TRBJ1-6,TRBV5-1,TRBD1,.,CASSFGGQYNSPLHF,TGCGCCAGCAGCTTCGGGGGACAGTATAATTCACCCCTCCACTTT
TRBJ1-1,TRBV12-3/TRBV12-4,.,few,CASRAGGNTEAFF,TGTGCCAGCAGGGCCGGGGGTAACACTGAAGCTTTCTTT
TRBJ2-6,TRBV7-3,TRBD1,many,CASSPGQGFSGANVLTF,TGTGCCAGCAGCCCGGGACAGGGTTTCTCTGGGGCCAACGTCCTGACTTTC
TRBJ2-1,TRBV5-1,TRBD2,few,CASSYVAGGLDNEQFF,TGCGCCAGCAGCTACGTAGCGGGAGGGCTTGACAATGAGCAGTTCTTC
TRBJ2-3,TRBV29-1,.,many,CSVDGIRSTDTQYF,TGCAGCGTTGACGGGATTAGAAGCACAGATACGCAGTATTTT